The present T cell receptor beta chain was sequenced within a study of tumor and adjacent non-tumor tissue in lung cancer. Findings of the study overall: Normal lung showed higher cumulative top 100 clone frequency than tumor.

The length of the CDR3 is 14 residues. The germline CDR1 and CDR2 sequences are MNHNS and SASEGT. RNA was extracted from bulk tissue without any cell sorting. There are a few counts of this clonotype. Its antigen is not identified. This may be a read error, as it is one base from a much larger clone. The library came from three nested PCR rounds adapted from ARM-PCR protocols. Via MiXCR, TCRdb re-called the multiplex PCR reads, giving one row per CDR3 protein. The top ten hold roughly 14% of the sample, which has 84,000 or so distinct CDR3 sequences, around 57% seen once. This chain connects TRBV6-1 to TRBJ1-4; the D is unclear. Sequencing was done on a sample of lung tumor tissue. The TCR comes from a man aged 70 or older with non-small cell lung cancer. CDR3 sequence: CASSENGGNERLFF. For the CDR3, the DNA is TGTGCCAGCAGTGAAAATGGCGGAAATGAAAGACTGTTTTTT.